This paragraph reports one T cell receptor (beta chain). The data derive from a study of identical twins. Each CDR3 protein gets one entry after TCRdb re-called the 5' RACE reads with MiXCR. In the table there are around 530,000 distinct CDR3 sequences, roughly 15% of which are singletons. Deletions cut 2 bases from V and 1 base from J, with 6 bases between. Germline V CDR1 and CDR2: MNHEY, SVGAGI. The CDR3 length is 14 residues. This same sample was also part of a study on yellow fever vaccine responses in identical twins.

The source material was CD4+ T cells sorted from blood. The V call is TRBV6-5, the J call TRBJ1-5; D remains ambiguous. The TCR comes from a woman between 18 and 29 years old in good health. The CDR3 is CASSYRSSNQPQHF. The CDR3, as DNA: TGTGCCAGCAGTTACCGCTCAAGCAATCAGCCCCAGCATTTT.